These 9 T cell receptor beta chains share one sample of origin, sequenced in a study of cytomegalovirus exposure and HLA in healthy donors. PCR was performed using 60 Vbeta and 13 Jbeta primers. Using immunoSEQ multiplex PCR, the repertoire was profiled, and TCRdb retains in-frame clones only, with some absent. In the table there are 100,000 to 150,000 clones, roughly 82% of which are singletons. The sequenced material came from PBMCs. The receptors originated from a boy younger than 18 in good health and CMV-seronegative.

The chain combines TRBV6-1 with TRBJ2-7, with unresolved D. CDR1 is MNHNS and CDR2 is SASEGT in the germline V gene. V was cut by 0 bases and J by 7 bases, with 10 bases left in between. This CDR3 spans 13 amino acids. The CDR3 loop is CASSEAVTWEQYF. DNA for the CDR3: TGTGCCAGCAGTGAAGCGGTCACATGGGAGCAGTACTTC.

This sequence joins TRBV2 and TRBJ2-1; D is unclear. The germline CDR1 and CDR2 sequences are SNHLY and FYNNEI. Deletions cut 7 bases from V and 7 bases from J, with 11 bases between. The CDR3 spans 12 residues. For the CDR3, the DNA is TGTGCCAGCACCTTTAAACTAAATGAGCAGTTCTTC. Its protein is CASTFKLNEQFF.

The chain links TRBV2 to TRBJ2-1; TRBD2 agrees at 9 bases. Germline lookup yields CDR1 SNHLY and CDR2 FYNNEI. The V gene end was trimmed by 2 bases and the J gene end by 7 bases; junction bases not matched to a gene: 6. The CDR3 loop spans 15 amino acids. CDR3 bases: TGTGCCAGCAGTGAACTGCGGGAGGGTAAGAATGAGCAGTTCTTC. Its protein is CASSELREGKNEQFF.

The chain links TRBV10-1 to TRBJ2-7; 8 bases line up with TRBD1. This CDR3 comprises 14 residues. Germline CDR1 and CDR2: WNHNN and SYGVQD (reference sequence). V was pared by 5 bases and J by 3 bases, with 6 bases of the junction left unmatched. The CDR3 DNA follows: TGCGCCAGCAGTCTGGGGACAGGTATCTACGAGCAGTACTTC. Translating it yields CASSLGTGIYEQYF.

The chain employs TRBV5-1 and TRBJ2-2; 7 bases map to TRBD1. The CDR3 is made up of 13 amino acids. With V trimmed by 4 bases and J by 5 bases, 2 bases remained unmatched. The germline V gene encodes CDR1 SGHRS and CDR2 YFSETQ. Written as DNA, the CDR3 is TGCGCCAGCAGCGGGACAGTGACCGGGGAGCTGTTTTTT. Translation gives CASSGTVTGELFF. The whole variable domain, filled in from reference TRBV5-1 and TRBJ2-2, reads KAGVTQTPRYLIKTRGQQVTLSCSPISGHRSVSWYQQTPGQGLQFLFEYFSETQRNKGNFPGRFSGRQFSNSRSEMNVSTLELGDSALYLCASSGTVTGELFFGEGSRLTVL.

Only one count was recorded for this clone. Other DNA sequences in this specimen translate into the identical CDR3. The chain joins TRBV4-1 to TRBJ2-1, with 8 bases matching TRBD2. V was clipped by 4 bases and J by 0 bases; unmatched bases: 2. Germline V gene data show CDR1 as MGHRA and CDR2 as YSYEKL. This CDR3 region has 15 residues. The CDR3 reads CASSLTSGSYNEQFF. As DNA, the CDR3 is TGCGCCAGCAGCCTTACTAGCGGCTCCTACAATGAGCAGTTCTTC.

The chain uses TRBV2 and TRBJ1-1; D remains unclear. This CDR3 is built from 14 residues. The germline V gene has CDR1 SNHLY and CDR2 FYNNEI. V shed 6 bases and J shed 1 base, with 12 bases lying between them. The CDR3 nucleotides read TGTGCCAGCAGCGGAGATGGGAGGAACACTGAAGCTTTCTTT. Amino acid sequence: CASSGDGRNTEAFF.

The CDR3 region is CASSDPIAGLHEQFF. As DNA, the CDR3 is TGTGCCAGCAGCGACCCTATCGCGGGACTCCATGAGCAGTTCTTC. The rearrangement uses TRBV2 and TRBJ2-1; TRBD2 might be the D (6 bases). Trimming took off 6 bases at V and 8 bases at J, with 20 bases between the two ends. Germline V gene data show CDR1 as SNHLY and CDR2 as FYNNEI. This CDR3 has 15 amino acids.

The V and J genes are TRBV5-6 and TRBJ2-1, with 10 bases lining up with TRBD2. Germline lookup yields CDR1 SGHDT and CDR2 YYEEEE. The CDR3 loop spans 19 amino acids. V lost 2 bases and J lost 1; bases outside the gene matches: 12. DNA of the CDR3: TGTGCCAGCAGCTTTATTGAGAGCGGGAGGGCCGTTTCCTACAATGAGCAGTTCTTC. Residues: CASSFIESGRAVSYNEQFF.